The rows below give T cell receptor beta chains drawn from one sample of a study of T cell changes during pregnancy in multiple sclerosis. The table came from immunoSEQ multiplex PCR; TCRdb's copy has only in-frame clones and leaves some out. Of 60,000 to 85,000 clones listed, around 94% are singletons. The specimen was peripheral blood, collected in the third trimester of pregnancy. The receptors originated from a female donor with multiple sclerosis, enrolled in a pregnancy study. Each CDR3 is given with its conserved first and last residue. The D gene is left open where the match is weak. Part of the rows lack a size; the others show once, few, many or a class for expanded clones.

CASSTPGRSHNEQFF,TGTGCCAGTAGTACCCCCGGCAGGTCCCACAATGAGCAGTTCTTC,TRBJ2-1,-,15,-,TRBV19
CASSFLAGGTDTQYF,TGCGCCAGCAGCTTTCTAGCGGGGGGCACAGATACGCAGTATTTT,TRBJ2-3,-,15,TRBD2,TRBV5-1
CASSPGLAVEPQYF,TGTGCCAGCAGCCCTGGACTAGCGGTGGAACCCCAGTACTTC,TRBJ2-5,-,14,TRBD2,TRBV7-9
CASSQDGLAGGRGQFF,TGTGCCAGCAGCCAAGATGGTCTAGCGGGGGGCCGTGGGCAGTTCTTC,TRBJ2-1,-,16,TRBD2,TRBV4-2
CASSFTGQRQETQYF,TGTGCCAGCAGCTTTACGGGACAGAGACAAGAGACCCAGTACTTC,TRBJ2-5,-,15,TRBD1,TRBV5-6
CASSEEGRRGGYTF,TGTGCCAGCAGTGAAGAGGGGAGGAGAGGTGGCTACACCTTC,TRBJ1-2,-,14,-,TRBV2
CSVGTIEQYF,TGCAGCGTTGGGACAATCGAGCAGTACTTC,TRBJ2-7,-,10,-,TRBV29-1
CAWSPLAGSYNEQFF,TGTGCCTGGAGCCCCTTAGCCGGGTCCTACAATGAGCAGTTCTTC,TRBJ2-1,-,15,-,TRBV30
CASSKGQLTYEQYF,TGTGCCAGCAGTAAAGGACAGCTAACCTACGAGCAGTACTTC,TRBJ2-7,-,14,-,TRBV6-5
CASSHPLTLAGEETQYF,TGCGCCAGCAGCCATCCCTTAACCCTAGCAGGGGAAGAGACCCAGTACTTC,TRBJ2-5,-,17,-,TRBV4-1
CSVVVDARGNQPQHF,TGCAGCGTTGTAGTAGATGCTAGAGGCAATCAGCCCCAGCATTTT,TRBJ1-5,-,15,-,TRBV29-1
CASSEARGTGAGYTF,TGTGCCAGCAGTGAAGCCCGGGGGACAGGGGCTGGCTACACCTTC,TRBJ1-2,-,15,TRBD1,TRBV2
CASSPMSSYEQYF,TGTGCCAGCAGCCCAATGAGTTCCTACGAGCAGTACTTC,TRBJ2-7,few,13,-,TRBV4-2
CASSSYPDATNEKLFF,TGTGCCAGCAGCTCTTATCCAGATGCAACTAATGAAAAACTGTTTTTT,TRBJ1-4,-,16,-,TRBV11-2
CASSFTSGYEQYF,TGTGCCAGCAGCTTTACTAGCGGGTACGAGCAGTACTTC,TRBJ2-7,-,13,TRBD2,TRBV7-2
CASSETGGYNEQFF,TGTGCCAGCAGTGAGACAGGGGGGTACAATGAGCAGTTCTTC,TRBJ2-1,-,14,TRBD1,TRBV25-1
CSVEGGGLTNYGYTF,TGCAGCGTTGAAGGGGGGGGCCTAACTAACTATGGCTACACCTTC,TRBJ1-2,-,15,-,TRBV29-1
CASSFFEASGYKETQYF,TGTGCCAGCAGCTTTTTTGAGGCTAGCGGGTATAAAGAGACCCAGTACTTC,TRBJ2-5,once,17,-,TRBV21-1
CASGTANRLEQYF,TGCGCCAGCGGGACAGCTAACCGGCTCGAGCAGTACTTC,TRBJ2-7,-,13,TRBD1,TRBV5-1
CSDQDIKQETQYF,TGCAGCGATCAGGACATCAAACAAGAGACCCAGTACTTC,TRBJ2-5,-,13,-,TRBV29-1
CASSTRQGALNQPQHF,TGTGCCAGTAGCACTCGACAGGGTGCCCTCAATCAGCCCCAGCATTTT,TRBJ1-5,-,16,TRBD1,TRBV19
CASSELGQAYNEQFF,TGTGCCAGCAGTGAACTTGGACAAGCCTACAATGAGCAGTTCTTC,TRBJ2-1,-,15,-,TRBV7-6
CSASGDITEAFF,TGCAGCGCCTCGGGGGATATAACTGAAGCTTTCTTT,TRBJ1-1,-,12,-,TRBV29-1
CSARRQEARTF,TGCAGTGCTAGAAGACAGGAAGCCAGGACCTTC,TRBJ1-2,-,11,-,TRBV20-1
CASKSLGGTEAFF,TGTGCCAGCAAGTCACTTGGGGGGACTGAAGCTTTCTTT,TRBJ1-1,-,13,-,TRBV2
CASSKGGGMAYNEQFF,TGTGCCAGCAGCAAGGGAGGGGGGATGGCCTACAATGAGCAGTTCTTC,TRBJ2-1,-,16,-,TRBV21-1
CASSFWAPGLAVHEQYF,TGTGCCAGCAGTTTTTGGGCGCCCGGACTAGCGGTACACGAGCAGTACTTC,TRBJ2-7,-,17,TRBD2,TRBV28
CASSSKSGANVLTF,TGTGCCAGCAGCTCAAAATCTGGGGCCAACGTCCTGACTTTC,TRBJ2-6,-,14,-,TRBV5-6
CASSYGPQETQYF,TGTGCCAGCAGTTATGGCCCCCAAGAGACCCAGTACTTC,TRBJ2-5,-,13,-,TRBV6-5
CASSPGTKGPYEQYF,TGTGCCAGCAGCCCCGGGACTAAGGGGCCCTACGAGCAGTACTTC,TRBJ2-7,-,15,TRBD2,TRBV5-4
CASSLAGRADTIYF,TGTGCCAGCAGCTTGGCCGGCAGGGCGGACACCATATATTTT,TRBJ1-3,-,14,-,TRBV5-6